This is a list of T cell receptor beta chains from one sample in a study of CD8+ T cells in alopecia areata. Profiling relied on immunoSEQ multiplex PCR, and the TCRdb table lists in-frame clones only, not all of them. This table has over 150,000 clones, roughly 53% appearing once. The sample was CD8+ T cells sorted from blood, taken at week 24, from a patient treated with tofacitinib. These receptors came from a human donor with alopecia areata. CDR3s include the opening cysteine and the closing phenylalanine or tryptophan. The D gene is left open where the match is weak. Rows give clone size only sometimes, using once, few, many, or a class for an expanded clone.

D gene: TRBD1; V gene: TRBV30; clone size: -; J gene: TRBJ1-2; CDR3 DNA: TGTGCCTGGAACCCGACAGGGCGACGGTACTATGGCTACACCTTC; CDR3 protein: CAWNPTGRRYYGYTF
D gene: -; V gene: TRBV5-1; clone size: -; J gene: TRBJ2-5; CDR3 DNA: TGCGCCAGTAAGAGGTCACAGGGCGGTGGAGAGACCCAGTACTTC; CDR3 protein: CASKRSQGGGETQYF
D gene: TRBD2; V gene: TRBV7-9; clone size: -; J gene: TRBJ2-7; CDR3 DNA: TGTGCCAGCAGCACTACCAGACTAGCGGGGGGCTACGAGCAGTACTTC; CDR3 protein: CASSTTRLAGGYEQYF
D gene: TRBD1; V gene: TRBV6-1; clone size: -; J gene: TRBJ2-7; CDR3 DNA: TGTGCCAGCAGTGAGGATGTCGGGACAGGGTTCTACGAGCAGTACTTC; CDR3 protein: CASSEDVGTGFYEQYF
D gene: -; V gene: TRBV7-2; clone size: -; J gene: TRBJ2-4; CDR3 DNA: TGTGCCAGCAGCTTTTTCGCGGGGTCCACCCTAGCCAAAAACATTCAGTACTTC; CDR3 protein: CASSFFAGSTLAKNIQYF
D gene: -; V gene: TRBV11-2; clone size: -; J gene: TRBJ1-5; CDR3 DNA: TGTGCCAGCAGCTTAGGGAGGTTTCAGCCCCAGCATTTT; CDR3 protein: CASSLGRFQPQHF
D gene: TRBD1; V gene: TRBV10-3; clone size: few; J gene: TRBJ2-7; CDR3 DNA: TGTGCCATCAGGACCGGGACAGGCGCGACCTACGAGCAGTACTTC; CDR3 protein: CAIRTGTGATYEQYF
D gene: -; V gene: TRBV19; clone size: -; J gene: TRBJ1-2; CDR3 DNA: TGTGCCAGTACGTGGTCAGACTATGGCTACACCTTC; CDR3 protein: CASTWSDYGYTF
D gene: -; V gene: TRBV7-9; clone size: -; J gene: TRBJ1-2; CDR3 DNA: TGTGCCAGCAGCTCGGATTATGGCTACACCTTC; CDR3 protein: CASSSDYGYTF
D gene: -; V gene: TRBV29-1; clone size: -; J gene: TRBJ1-1; CDR3 DNA: TGCAGCGTGCCGGGGACACCGAGCACTGAAGCTTTCTTT; CDR3 protein: CSVPGTPSTEAFF
D gene: -; V gene: TRBV29-1; clone size: -; J gene: TRBJ1-4; CDR3 DNA: TGCAGCGCCAGCTGGGGGGGAGGGTCAACTAATGAAAAACTGTTTTTT; CDR3 protein: CSASWGGGSTNEKLFF
D gene: -; V gene: TRBV27; clone size: -; J gene: TRBJ2-7; CDR3 DNA: TGTGCCAGCAGTTTAGGGGGAACCTACGAGCAGTACTTC; CDR3 protein: CASSLGGTYEQYF
D gene: -; V gene: TRBV7-2; clone size: few; J gene: TRBJ2-7; CDR3 DNA: TGTGCCAGCAGCCGCAGGTACGAGCAGTACTTC; CDR3 protein: CASSRRYEQYF
D gene: -; V gene: TRBV4-1; clone size: -; J gene: TRBJ2-7; CDR3 DNA: TGCGCCAGCAGCCAAGGCGCCACCTACGAGCAGTACTTC; CDR3 protein: CASSQGATYEQYF
D gene: -; V gene: TRBV27; clone size: -; J gene: TRBJ1-5; CDR3 DNA: TGTGCCAGCAGTTTGGGCTATAGCAATCAGCCCCAGCATTTT; CDR3 protein: CASSLGYSNQPQHF
D gene: -; V gene: TRBV11-1; clone size: -; J gene: TRBJ2-2; CDR3 DNA: TGTGCCAGCAGCTTAGTCCACGCGTCGGGGCCGAACACCGGGGAGCTGTTTTTT; CDR3 protein: CASSLVHASGPNTGELFF
D gene: -; V gene: TRBV5-6; clone size: -; J gene: TRBJ2-1; CDR3 DNA: TGTGCCAGCAGCTTTTACTACTCCTACAATGAGCAGTTCTTC; CDR3 protein: CASSFYYSYNEQFF
D gene: -; V gene: TRBV29-1; clone size: few; J gene: TRBJ1-2; CDR3 DNA: TGCAGCGTTGAGGGGGGCACGGGGTATGGCTACACCTTC; CDR3 protein: CSVEGGTGYGYTF
D gene: -; V gene: TRBV7-9; clone size: -; J gene: TRBJ2-7; CDR3 DNA: TGTGCCGTCAATCGGGGAGGCGAGCAGTACTTC; CDR3 protein: CAVNRGGEQYF
D gene: TRBD2; V gene: TRBV5-6; clone size: -; J gene: TRBJ2-6; CDR3 DNA: TGTGCCAGCAGCTCGGGACTAGCGGCCTCTGGGGCCAACGTCCTGACTTTC; CDR3 protein: CASSSGLAASGANVLTF
D gene: -; V gene: TRBV5-1; clone size: -; J gene: TRBJ2-5; CDR3 DNA: TGCGCCAGCAGCTTGGCAGGGGCCCAAGAGACCCAGTACTTC; CDR3 protein: CASSLAGAQETQYF
D gene: -; V gene: TRBV28; clone size: -; J gene: TRBJ1-6; CDR3 DNA: TGTGCCAGTTGTATTGAGGGGGGGGTCGAACCGTATAATTCACCCCTCCACTTT; CDR3 protein: CASCIEGGVEPYNSPLHF
D gene: -; V gene: TRBV5-1; clone size: -; J gene: TRBJ2-5; CDR3 DNA: TGCGCCAGCAGCTTAAACATCGGACTGCAAGAGACCCAGTACTTC; CDR3 protein: CASSLNIGLQETQYF
D gene: -; V gene: TRBV6-5; clone size: -; J gene: TRBJ2-5; CDR3 DNA: TGTGCCAGCACCCTTACAGGGTTCCGGGAGGAGACCCAGTACTTC; CDR3 protein: CASTLTGFREETQYF
D gene: -; V gene: TRBV5-6; clone size: -; J gene: TRBJ1-1; CDR3 DNA: TGTGCCAGCAGCTTGGCCTCGTCGACCCTTGGATTT; CDR3 protein: CASSLASSTLGF
D gene: -; V gene: TRBV9; clone size: -; J gene: TRBJ2-1; CDR3 DNA: TGTGCCAGCAGCGTCGACGTCCTAGCGTTAGGGAATGAGCAGTTCTTC; CDR3 protein: CASSVDVLALGNEQFF
D gene: -; V gene: TRBV6-5; clone size: few; J gene: TRBJ1-2; CDR3 DNA: TGTGCCAGCAGTTACTCAGGGTTTAGTGGCTACACCTTC; CDR3 protein: CASSYSGFSGYTF
D gene: -; V gene: TRBV27; clone size: once; J gene: TRBJ2-7; CDR3 DNA: TGTGCCAGCAGCGATTACGGCTTGCAAGAGCAGTACTTC; CDR3 protein: CASSDYGLQEQYF
D gene: -; V gene: TRBV6-5; clone size: -; J gene: TRBJ1-2; CDR3 DNA: TGTGCCAGCAGTTACACTGACAGCAACTATGGCTACACCTTC; CDR3 protein: CASSYTDSNYGYTF
D gene: -; V gene: TRBV6-5; clone size: -; J gene: TRBJ2-7; CDR3 DNA: TGTGCCACCCCCGGGGGACTCTACGAGCAGTACTTC; CDR3 protein: CATPGGLYEQYF
D gene: -; V gene: TRBV4-1; clone size: -; J gene: TRBJ2-7; CDR3 DNA: TGCGCCAGCAGCCAGTACCACAGGGCAGTCCTCTGCGAGCAGTACTTC; CDR3 protein: CASSQYHRAVLCEQYF
D gene: -; V gene: TRBV29-1; clone size: few; J gene: TRBJ1-2; CDR3 DNA: TGCAGCGTCAAGTCGGCACTCTCTTATGGCTACACCTTC; CDR3 protein: CSVKSALSYGYTF
D gene: TRBD2; V gene: TRBV2; clone size: -; J gene: TRBJ2-1; CDR3 DNA: TGTGCCAGCATTCAAAGCGGGCGGGGGGGCTACAATGAGCAGTTCTTC; CDR3 protein: CASIQSGRGGYNEQFF
D gene: -; V gene: TRBV19; clone size: -; J gene: TRBJ2-7; CDR3 DNA: TGTGCCAGTAGTGTAAGGAGGGGGAACGAGCAGTACTTC; CDR3 protein: CASSVRRGNEQYF
D gene: -; V gene: TRBV30; clone size: -; J gene: TRBJ1-2; CDR3 DNA: TGTGCCTGGAGCGGACCGGGCCTAAACTATGGCTACACCTTC; CDR3 protein: CAWSGPGLNYGYTF
D gene: TRBD1; V gene: TRBV29-1; clone size: -; J gene: TRBJ2-7; CDR3 DNA: TGCAGCGTTGAAGGGACAGGAAAATACGAGCAGTACTTC; CDR3 protein: CSVEGTGKYEQYF
D gene: -; V gene: TRBV6-5; clone size: -; J gene: TRBJ2-1; CDR3 DNA: TGTGCCAGCAGTTACTTAGAAGGGGGCAATGAGCAGTTCTTC; CDR3 protein: CASSYLEGGNEQFF
D gene: -; V gene: TRBV6-1; clone size: -; J gene: TRBJ2-2; CDR3 DNA: TGTGCCAGCAGTGAGTGGAGTGCAGGGGCCGGGGAGCTGTTTTTT; CDR3 protein: CASSEWSAGAGELFF
D gene: TRBD1; V gene: TRBV29-1; clone size: -; J gene: TRBJ2-7; CDR3 DNA: TGCAGCGCAGAACAGGGGGGCTACGAGCAGTACTTC; CDR3 protein: CSAEQGGYEQYF
D gene: -; V gene: TRBV4-2; clone size: -; J gene: TRBJ2-5; CDR3 DNA: TGTGCCAGCAGCCAAGGTGGGCCGGGGACTCGGCAAGAGACCCAGTACTTC; CDR3 protein: CASSQGGPGTRQETQYF
D gene: -; V gene: TRBV18; clone size: -; J gene: TRBJ1-1; CDR3 DNA: TGTGCCAGCTCACCGCACAGACCCATGAACACTGAAGCTTTCTTT; CDR3 protein: CASSPHRPMNTEAFF
D gene: -; V gene: TRBV7-2; clone size: -; J gene: TRBJ2-2; CDR3 DNA: TGTGCCAGCAGCTTAGGCGCCACCGGGGAGCTGTTTTTT; CDR3 protein: CASSLGATGELFF
D gene: -; V gene: TRBV13; clone size: once; J gene: TRBJ1-5; CDR3 DNA: TGTGCCAGCAGCCTCGGACGGAACAATCAGCCCCAGCATTTT; CDR3 protein: CASSLGRNNQPQHF
D gene: -; V gene: TRBV9; clone size: -; J gene: TRBJ2-7; CDR3 DNA: TGTGCCAGCAGCGTAGCTAGTTCCTCCTACGAGCAGTACTTC; CDR3 protein: CASSVASSSYEQYF